The entry below describes one T cell receptor (beta chain). These data originate in a study of blood T cell repertoires in COVID-19. Across the whole study: Sample material is recorded as cDNA or gDNA derived from T cells, B-cell-depleted T cells, or PBMCs.

Germline CDR1 SNHLY, CDR2 FYNNEI. With 5 bases clipped from V and 4 bases from J, the junction kept 4 bases outside the gene matches. CDR3 size: 15 residues. Generated by immunoSEQ multiplex PCR, the TCRdb table keeps only in-frame clones and is missing some. The repertoire includes over 60,000 clones, 85% to 90% of them detected once, and about 9.2% sits in the top ten. The J gene is TRBJ1-5, the V gene TRBV2; TRBD1 aligns across 11 bases. The sample taken for sequencing was peripheral blood. This clonotype was sampled from a man older than 75 with acute or convalescent COVID-19. CDR3 sequence: CASSPGTGGNQPQHF. Written as DNA, the CDR3 is TGTGCCAGCAGTCCTGGGACAGGGGGTAATCAGCCCCAGCATTTT.